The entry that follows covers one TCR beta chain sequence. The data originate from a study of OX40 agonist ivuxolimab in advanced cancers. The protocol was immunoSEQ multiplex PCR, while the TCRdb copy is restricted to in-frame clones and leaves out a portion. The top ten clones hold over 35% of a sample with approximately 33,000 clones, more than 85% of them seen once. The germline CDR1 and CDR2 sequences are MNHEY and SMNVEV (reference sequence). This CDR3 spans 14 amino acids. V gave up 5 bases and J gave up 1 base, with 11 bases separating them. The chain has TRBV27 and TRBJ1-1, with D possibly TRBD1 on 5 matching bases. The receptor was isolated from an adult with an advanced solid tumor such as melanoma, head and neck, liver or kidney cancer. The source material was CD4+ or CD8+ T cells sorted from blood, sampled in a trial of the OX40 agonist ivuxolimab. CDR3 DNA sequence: TGTGCCAGCAGTAACGGGGGTCCGAACACTGAAGCTTTCTTT. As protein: CASSNGGPNTEAFF.